These 16 T cell receptor beta chains originate from one sample sequenced in a study of cytomegalovirus exposure and HLA in healthy donors (dated by TCRdb to the late 2010s). Receptor libraries were prepared by the immunoSEQ multiplex PCR assay. For the multiplex PCR, a mixture combining 60 forward primers for TCR Vbeta segments and 13 reverse primers for TCR Jbeta segments was used. The clones in this table, taken by TCRdb from immuneACCESS, are in-frame only. Not every clone is retained; where verified, under half of the shortfall comes from an unresolved V gene, and the cause of the rest is unknown. Counted in this sample were about 200,000 clones; about four fifths of them appeared once. The ten largest account for roughly 1.4% of the sample. Sequencing was carried out using PBMCs. These receptors were taken from a girl aged 10-17 years in good health and CMV-seropositive.

This clone was detected only a few times. The chain uses TRBV6-5 and TRBJ2-5; 7 bases are a match to TRBD1. Germline CDR1 is MNHEY and CDR2 is SVGAGI. The CDR3 contains 13 residues. J lost 5 bases, V lost 7 bases, and 7 bases had no gene match. The CDR3 region is CASNSQGWETQYF. The CDR3, as DNA: TGTGCCAGCAACTCACAGGGGTGGGAGACCCAGTACTTC.

This chain links TRBV6-6 with TRBJ1-1; D possibly corresponds to TRBD1 (5 bases). Germline V lookup: CDR1 MNHNY, CDR2 SVGAGI (reference sequence). Trimming left V 5 bases short and J 1 base short, with 11 bases between. This CDR3 is built from 14 residues. The CDR3 nucleotides read TGTGCCAGCAGTCAAGGGGCAGCGAACACTGAAGCTTTCTTT. Protein: CASSQGAANTEAFF.

This clone showed up just once. The chain joins TRBV5-1 to TRBJ2-5; TRBD2 agrees at 8 bases. Germline V gene sequence: CDR1 SGHRS, CDR2 YFSETQ. There are 16 residues in the CDR3. With V trimmed by 4 bases and J by 10 bases, 18 bases remained unmatched. The CDR3 loop is CASSRESAGGGSDQYF. The CDR3 nucleotides are TGCGCCAGCAGCCGAGAGTCCGCCGGGGGGGGGTCGGACCAGTACTTC.

The genes are TRBV11-3 and TRBJ2-2; no clear D gene. V shed 10 bases and J shed 7 bases, with 16 bases lying between them. This CDR3 has 13 amino acids. Germline V lookup: CDR1 SGHNT, CDR2 YENEEA. The CDR3 DNA reads as TGTGCCACCCTCCCCACCAACGGCGGGGAGCTGTTTTTT. This sequence encodes CATLPTNGGELFF.

This clone was observed a few times. The chain is built from TRBV7-2 and TRBJ1-2; no clear D. The CDR3 runs 12 residues. Trimming cost V 5 bases and J 2 bases, with 6 bases left between them. The germline gives CDR1 SGHTA, CDR2 FQGNSA. In nucleotides, the CDR3 is TGTGCCAGCAGCGGGCGCAACTATGGCTACACCTTC. Translating gives CASSGRNYGYTF.

This CDR3 is CASSSTGKEYGYTF. CDR3 DNA sequence: TGTGCCAGCAGCTCGACAGGGAAGGAATACGGCTACACCTTC. The V gene is TRBV7-2, the J gene TRBJ1-2, with 7 nucleotides matching TRBD1. The V and J ends lost 4 bases and 8 bases, in that order; junction bases with no gene match: 10. Per the germline V gene, CDR1 is SGHTA and CDR2 is FQGNSA. The CDR3 contains 14 residues.

The chain carries TRBV13 and TRBJ2-5, with TRBD2 matching 7 bases. The germline V gene has CDR1 PRHDT and CDR2 FYEKMQ (reference sequence). This CDR3 has 16 amino acids. The V gene end was trimmed by 4 bases and the J gene end by 2 bases; junction bases not matched to a gene: 10. The CDR3 is CASSSPGKAGQETQYF. The CDR3 DNA reads as TGTGCCAGCAGCTCCCCGGGGAAAGCGGGGCAAGAGACCCAGTACTTC.

This clone is a singleton in its sample. The rearrangement links TRBV5-5 to TRBJ2-7; tentative D call: TRBD2 (6 bases). Trimming shortened V by 2 bases and J by 4 bases, and 13 bases separated the two germline ends. CDR3 size: 14 residues. Per the germline V gene, CDR1 is SGHKS and CDR2 is YYEKEE (reference sequence). The CDR3 sequence: CASSFAGPTYEQYF. Here the CDR3 DNA reads TGTGCCAGCAGCTTCGCGGGACCAACTTACGAGCAGTACTTC.

This chain uses TRBV12-5 with TRBJ2-3; perhaps TRBD2 as D (6 bases). V was clipped by 0 bases and J by 0 bases, with 13 bases between them. The CDR3 loop spans 17 amino acids. Germline V lookup: CDR1 LGHNT, CDR2 FRNRAP. The CDR3 DNA is TGTGCTAGTGGTTTGGTAGAAGTAGCGGAAAGCACAGATACGCAGTATTTT. Its translation is CASGLVEVAESTDTQYF. The variable domain in full, completed from reference TRBV12-5 and TRBJ2-3, reads DARVTQTPRHKVTEMGQEVTMRCQPILGHNTVFWYRQTMMQGLELLAYFRNRAPLDDSGMPKDRFSAEMPDATLATLKIQPSEPRDSAVYFCASGLVEVAESTDTQYFGPGTRLTVL.

This chain links TRBV6-6 with TRBJ2-5, with D maybe TRBD2 (5 bases). This CDR3 has 15 residues. V was trimmed by 0 bases and J by 0 bases, leaving 8 bases between them. Germline values: CDR1 MNHNY, CDR2 SVGAGI (reference sequence). The CDR3 nucleotides are TGTGCCAGCAGTTACTCAAACGGGGACCAAGAGACCCAGTACTTC. Its translation is CASSYSNGDQETQYF.

This chain uses TRBV18 with TRBJ1-2; 8 bases fit TRBD1. V lost 6 bases and J lost 0; bases outside the gene matches: 6. The CDR3 consists of 15 residues. Germline V gives CDR1 KGHSH, CDR2 LQKENI. As DNA, the CDR3 is TGTGCCAGCTCCGGACAGGGCCTAACTAACTATGGCTACACCTTC. This codes for CASSGQGLTNYGYTF.

The rearrangement joins TRBV2 to TRBJ1-5; D gene ambiguous. The germline V gene has CDR1 SNHLY and CDR2 FYNNEI. V lost 6 bases and J 5 bases, leaving 5 bases between the germline ends. The CDR3 extends over 11 amino acids. The CDR3 DNA reads as TGTGCCAGCAGAGAGGATCAGCCCCAGCATTTT. Protein product: CASREDQPQHF.

The chain couples TRBV7-6 to TRBJ1-5; D is uncertain. This CDR3 is built from 15 residues. Germline assignment: CDR1 SGHVS and CDR2 FNYEAQ. V lost 4 bases and J lost 9, with 19 bases in between. The CDR3 loop reads CASSSDLGGIGPQHF. CDR3 DNA sequence: TGTGCCAGCAGCTCCGACTTAGGCGGGATCGGGCCCCAGCATTTT.

This clone turned up a few times. This chain joins TRBV7-9 and TRBJ1-1, with D hard to call. Trimming took 1 base from V and 0 from J, leaving 6 bases between them. This CDR3 has 14 amino acids. Germline V gene data show CDR1 as SEHNR and CDR2 as FQNEAQ (reference sequence). The CDR3 here is CASSLGLLNTEAFF. DNA of the CDR3: TGTGCCAGCAGCTTAGGACTGCTGAACACTGAAGCTTTCTTT. Full variable domain (missing parts from reference TRBV7-9 and TRBJ1-1): DTGVSQNPRHKITKRGQNVTFRCDPISEHNRLYWYRQTLGQGPEFLTYFQNEAQLEKSRLLSDRFSAERPKGSFSTLEIQRTEQGDSAMYLCASSLGLLNTEAFFGQGTRLTVV.

The table lists this clone with a few counts. This chain uses TRBV29-1 with TRBJ2-5; TRBD1 might be the D (5 bases). Germline V gene lookup returns CDR1 SQVTM and CDR2 ANQGSEA. The CDR3 loop spans 14 amino acids. The V and J ends lost 1 base and 1 base respectively, with 10 bases between them. The CDR3 spells CSVEGADSQETQYF. CDR3 sequence (DNA): TGCAGCGTTGAAGGCGCTGACAGCCAAGAGACCCAGTACTTC.

This chain connects TRBV7-2 to TRBJ2-7; 9 nucleotides match TRBD1. There are 15 residues in the CDR3. Germline CDR1 and CDR2: SGHTA and FQGNSA. The V gene end was trimmed by 2 bases and the J gene end by 5 bases; junction bases not matched to a gene: 7. Here the CDR3 reads CASSLFPGQGNEQYF. DNA for the CDR3: TGTGCCAGCAGCTTATTCCCGGGACAGGGAAACGAGCAGTACTTC. The complete variable domain, with remaining parts taken from reference TRBV7-2 and TRBJ2-7, reads GAGVSQSPSNKVTEKGKDVELRCDPISGHTALYWYRQSLGQGLEFLIYFQGNSAPDKSGLPSDRFSAERTGGSVSTLTIQRTQQEDSAVYLCASSLFPGQGNEQYFGPGTRLTVT.